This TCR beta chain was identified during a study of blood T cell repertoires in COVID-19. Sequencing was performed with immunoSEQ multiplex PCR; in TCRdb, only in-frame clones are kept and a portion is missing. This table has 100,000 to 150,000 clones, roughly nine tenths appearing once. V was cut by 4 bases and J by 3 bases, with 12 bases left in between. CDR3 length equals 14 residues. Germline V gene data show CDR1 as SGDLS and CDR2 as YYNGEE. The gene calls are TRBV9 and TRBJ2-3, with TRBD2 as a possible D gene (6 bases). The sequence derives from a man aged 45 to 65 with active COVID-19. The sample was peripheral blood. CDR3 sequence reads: CASSYDRGTDTQYF. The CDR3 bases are TGTGCCAGCAGCTATGACCGGGGGACAGATACGCAGTATTTT.